The source of this T cell receptor beta chain is a study of cytomegalovirus exposure and HLA in healthy donors. It was with 60 Vbeta and 13 Jbeta primers that the PCR ran. Some clones are missing from TCRdb's copy, which holds only in-frame ones; the method was immunoSEQ multiplex PCR. This repertoire includes 100,000 to 150,000 clones. The V gene end was trimmed by 0 bases and the J gene end by 0 bases; junction bases not matched to a gene: 6. This CDR3 is 17 amino acids long. From germline, CDR1 is PRHDT and CDR2 FYEKMQ (reference sequence). Source material: PBMCs. The source is a man in his forties in good health and CMV-seronegative. The chain is built from TRBV13 and TRBJ1-1, with 8 bases fitting TRBD1. CDR3 sequence (DNA): TGTGCCAGCAGCTTAGGCGGGCAGGGGGCAATGAACACTGAAGCTTTCTTT. Protein product: CASSLGGQGAMNTEAFF.